These 2 T cell receptor beta chains share one sample of origin, sequenced in a study of beta chain features in type 1 diabetes. Whole-study findings and limits: A moderate, significant TCRB CDR3 shortening appeared in type 1 diabetes across four CD4+ subsets.

Their target antigens are unknown. The entirety of the isolated RNA underwent reverse transcription, so expressed TCRB transcripts were sequenced. Produced via immunoSEQ multiplex PCR; TCRdb's table is partial and in-frame only. The profile shows roughly 160,000 clones, less than 10% of them singletons. The sequenced material came from central memory CD4+ T cells from blood. The receptor set was obtained from a man younger than 35 with type 1 diabetes.

The chain uses TRBV5-1 and TRBJ2-7, with D maybe TRBD1 (6 bases). Trimming left V 4 bases short and J 0 bases short, with 11 bases between. The CDR3 extends over 14 amino acids. Germline V gene data show CDR1 as SGHRS and CDR2 as YFSETQ. CDR3 nucleotide sequence: TGCGCCAGCAGCCAATGGACAGACTCCTACGAGCAGTACTTC. Translated, it gives CASSQWTDSYEQYF. The full variable domain, in which reference TRBV5-1 and TRBJ2-7 provide the parts outside the CDR3, is KAGVTQTPRYLIKTRGQQVTLSCSPISGHRSVSWYQQTPGQGLQFLFEYFSETQRNKGNFPGRFSGRQFSNSRSEMNVSTLELGDSALYLCASSQWTDSYEQYFGPGTRLTVT.

This clone has more than one count but fewer than ten. V usage is TRBV5-4 and J usage is TRBJ2-3, with a possible D match to TRBD2 (5 bases). V lost 7 bases and J lost 6, with 9 bases in between. The CDR3 covers 11 residues. Germline assignment: CDR1 SGHNT and CDR2 YYREEE (reference sequence). The CDR3 loop reads CASVLEDTQYF. The CDR3 bases are TGTGCCAGCGTACTAGAGGATACGCAGTATTTT.